These T cell receptor beta chains were read from a single sample in a study of beta chain features in type 1 diabetes. Some clones are missing from TCRdb's copy, which holds only in-frame ones; the method was immunoSEQ multiplex PCR. The data contain 600,000 or so clones, around 12% of them singletons. The sequencing input was naive CD4+ T cells from blood. Receptors originate from a man between 25 and 39 years old with type 1 diabetes. CDR3s include the opening cysteine and the closing phenylalanine or tryptophan. Fields, in order: clone size, J gene, D gene, V gene, CDR3 DNA, CDR3 protein. The D gene is left open where the match is weak. The listing skips clone size in some rows; elsewhere it reads once, few, many or a size class.

>-|TRBJ2-2|-|TRBV5-4
TGTGCCAGCAGCTTAATCACCGGGGAGCTGTTTTTT
CASSLITGELFF
>-|TRBJ1-1|-|TRBV10-3
TGTGCCATCAAACGGGACCCAGGGCAGGAGGTTGAAGCTTTCTTT
CAIKRDPGQEVEAFF
>few|TRBJ2-1|TRBD1|TRBV6-5
TGTGCTAGCGTAGGGACAGGGCTTAACAATGAGCAGTTCTTC
CASVGTGLNNEQFF
>few|TRBJ2-6|TRBD1|TRBV6-6
TGTGCCAGCAGTGGACAGGGGGTTGGGGCCAACGTCCTGACTTTC
CASSGQGVGANVLTF
>once|TRBJ2-3|-|TRBV6-1
TGTGCCAGCAGTGACCCTGGGGGCGCAGATACGCAGTATTTT
CASSDPGGADTQYF
>-|TRBJ2-5|-|TRBV29-1
TGCAGCGTCTCATGGGGCTTCCAAGAGACCCAGTACTTC
CSVSWGFQETQYF
>few|TRBJ2-3|TRBD2|TRBV4-2
TGTGCCAGCAGCCAACCCAGCGGGGAGGCAGATACGCAGTATTTT
CASSQPSGEADTQYF
>-|TRBJ1-5|-|TRBV7-6
TGTGCCAGCAGCTTAGTGGGGGGAAGCAATCAGCCCCAGCATTTT
CASSLVGGSNQPQHF
>-|TRBJ2-4|TRBD1|TRBV7-3
TGTGCCAGCAGCTCGGGACAGGGAAACATTCAGTACTTC
CASSSGQGNIQYF
>-|TRBJ2-5|TRBD1|TRBV7-2
TGTGCCAGCAGCTTAGCTGGAAACAGGGGGCAACAGACCCAGTACTTC
CASSLAGNRGQQTQYF
>-|TRBJ2-1|TRBD2|TRBV6-1
TGTGCCAGCAGTGAGCAGCGGGGGGAGCTTGAGCAGTTCTTC
CASSEQRGELEQFF
>few|TRBJ2-3|TRBD2|TRBV25-1
TGTGCCAGCAGTGGGGGGACTAGCGACCCTAGCACAGATACGCAGTATTTT
CASSGGTSDPSTDTQYF
>few|TRBJ2-6|TRBD1|TRBV13
TGTGCCAGCAGCGACACGGGACAGTTCACCTCTGGGGCCAACGTCCTGACTTTC
CASSDTGQFTSGANVLTF
>few|TRBJ2-7|-|TRBV11-2
TGTGCCAGCAGCCACTTAGAGGGGGTGAACAGGGACGAGCAGTACTTC
CASSHLEGVNRDEQYF